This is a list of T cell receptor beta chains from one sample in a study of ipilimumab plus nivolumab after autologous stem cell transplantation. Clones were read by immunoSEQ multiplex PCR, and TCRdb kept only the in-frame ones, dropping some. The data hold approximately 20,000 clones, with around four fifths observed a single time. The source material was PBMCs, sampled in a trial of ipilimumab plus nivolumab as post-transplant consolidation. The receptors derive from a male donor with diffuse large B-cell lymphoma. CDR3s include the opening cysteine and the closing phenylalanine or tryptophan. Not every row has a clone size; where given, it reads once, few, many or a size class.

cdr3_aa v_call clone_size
CASSSREADYGYTF TRBV14 many
CASSPGSVGNTIYF TRBV28 .
CASMTGGVLRNQPQHF TRBV28 .
CASSDRRTGKNEQFF TRBV6-1 .
CASSKVEVGTEAFF TRBV21-1 .
CASGRGSNQPQHF TRBV28 once
CASSPMTVEAFF TRBV28 large
CASSYPGEPLHF TRBV6-1 once
CASSVDRTGGDYGYTF TRBV5-4 .
CASWGAVYEQYF TRBV27 .
CARSRPQGGGSPMSTYNEQFF TRBV7-3 once
CASSFLARRTSLFTEAFF TRBV11-1 .
CASSEGHGALFAFF TRBV2 .
CASSPPRTGLNTEAFF TRBV18 .
CASSSSTASSYEQYF TRBV28 .
CASSDPPLEQYF TRBV6-1 .
CATLDSPANTGELFF TRBV7-2 .
CASSALAGGYEQYF TRBV11-2 .
CASSRKTESSYNSPLHF TRBV4-3 .
CASTPHGGYYGYTF TRBV28 .
CASSLGGSPSYEQYF TRBV28 .
CASSLAGQAYTGELFF TRBV11-2 few
CASSILPGNEQFF TRBV5-1 .
CASSQERFGDEQFF TRBV4-2 .
CASSLSGGNTDTQYF TRBV5-4 .
CASSDTSNQPQHF TRBV6-1 .
CASSSDRNQPQHF TRBV5-6 few
CASSFGTGGYTEAFF TRBV19 .
CASSQDGDRNTGELFF TRBV4-2 once
CASSPAPPGMNTEAFF TRBV5-4 .
CASSGDGELFF TRBV2 .
CASSQARQETQYF TRBV4-2 .
CASSDKGRVCQPQHF TRBV6-4 .
CASSGTGGFYLRGYTF TRBV5-6 once
CASSLELAGSSTDTQYF TRBV5-1 .
CASSITRRQETQYF TRBV5-1 .
CASSYRWDTGYSPLHF TRBV6-5 many
CASSLLAAPYEQYF TRBV28 .
CASSLGTGGVNEQFF TRBV5-1 .
CASSLGEQGGTEAFF TRBV11-1 .
CASSPGTGAGNTIYF TRBV19 few
CASRQGGEPQHF TRBV27 .
CASSGRLQETQYF TRBV2 .
CASKQGGGGELFF TRBV6-1 .
CASSPTGQGVGETQYF TRBV28 once
CASSQDYNSPLHF TRBV4-2 once
CASSMAGGYEQYF TRBV28 .
CASRPIRTGGGADTQYF TRBV5-1 .
CASSPKGGSDNEQFF TRBV11-2 .
CASSLMGPTEAFF TRBV5-6 .
CASSEWTGGSTDTQYF TRBV2 .
CASNNQGANEQFF TRBV4-3 .
CASSEGNLVFF TRBV6-1 .
CASTYKDSKYSATNEKLFF TRBV2 .
CASSPSGTDNTEAFF TRBV7-9 .
CASSPQGPNQPQHF TRBV7-8 .
CASSLSPGLRNTIYF TRBV5-4 .
CSVEGGVGHPYEQYF TRBV29-1 .
CASSLGSNRYTDTQYF TRBV7-9 .
CASSSGLAGGTDTQYF TRBV5-1 .